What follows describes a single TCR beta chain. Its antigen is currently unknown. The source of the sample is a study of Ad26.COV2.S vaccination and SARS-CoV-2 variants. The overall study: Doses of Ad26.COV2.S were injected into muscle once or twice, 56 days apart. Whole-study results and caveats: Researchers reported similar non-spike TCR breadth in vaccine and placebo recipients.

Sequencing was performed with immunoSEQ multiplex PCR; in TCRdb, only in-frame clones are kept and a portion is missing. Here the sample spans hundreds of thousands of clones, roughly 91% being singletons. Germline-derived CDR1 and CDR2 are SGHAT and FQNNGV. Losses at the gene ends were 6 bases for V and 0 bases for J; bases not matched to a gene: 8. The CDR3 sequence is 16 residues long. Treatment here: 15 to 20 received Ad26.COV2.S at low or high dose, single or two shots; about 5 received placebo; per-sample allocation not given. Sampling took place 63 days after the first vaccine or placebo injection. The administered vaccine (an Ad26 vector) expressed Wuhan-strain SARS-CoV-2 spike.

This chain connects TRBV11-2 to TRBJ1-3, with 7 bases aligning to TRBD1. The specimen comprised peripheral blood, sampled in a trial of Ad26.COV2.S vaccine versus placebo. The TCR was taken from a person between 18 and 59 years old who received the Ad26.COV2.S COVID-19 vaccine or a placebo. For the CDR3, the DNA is TGTGCCAGCAGGGAAACAGGGGACTTCTCTGGAAACACCATATATTTT. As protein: CASRETGDFSGNTIYF.